Reported below is one T cell receptor beta chain. Per the original methods: Reference gene primer amplification gave nucleated cell count estimates. Sequencing used immunoSEQ multiplex PCR; TCRdb keeps in-frame clones, though not all of them. V and J calls and clone size are as listed in that table; D and trimming were resolved from the DNA. The data show about 150,000 clones, roughly 84% seen once. This record comes from a study of blood T cell repertoires in COVID-19. Study-wide background: COVID-19 samples collected from the United States, Italy and Spain covered acute and convalescent phases. Nucleic acid was either cDNA or gDNA, and it came from T cells, B-cell-depleted T cells, or PBMCs.

This CDR3 is built from 17 residues. The junction had 4 bases not matched to a gene; V was cut back by 4 bases and J by 2 bases. Germline CDR1 and CDR2: MDHEN and SYDVKM. Sequenced input: peripheral blood. The TCR was taken from a man between 65 and 80 years old with acute or convalescent COVID-19. The J gene is TRBJ2-1, the V gene TRBV28, with 14 bases matching TRBD2. CDR3 sequence reads: CASSSGLAGAAYNEQFF. The CDR3 nucleotides read TGTGCCAGCAGTTCGGGACTAGCGGGAGCGGCCTACAATGAGCAGTTCTTC.